The rows below give T cell receptor beta chains drawn from one sample of a study of T cells in Graves' hyperthyroidism and ophthalmopathy. TCRdb re-called the multiplex PCR reads with MiXCR, one entry per CDR3 protein. The sample includes 500,000 to 700,000 distinct CDR3 sequences, approximately 15% seen only once; the top ten take under 20%. The sequenced sample was blood. The receptors come from a woman between 18 and 29 years old with Graves' hyperthyroidism. Both conserved end residues are part of each CDR3. A D gene is named only where the DNA matches it firmly. Clone size is not always given. Where it is, it says once, few, many or a class for expanded clones.

CDR3aa: CASSRNIPSYSNQPQHF
CDR3nt: TGTGCCAGCAGTAGAAACATCCCCTCATATAGCAATCAGCCCCAGCATTTT
abundance: few
v_gene: TRBV6-2/TRBV6-3
j_gene: TRBJ1-5
d_gene: .

CDR3aa: CASNPSGLAQTYNEQFF
CDR3nt: TGTGCCAGCAACCCTTCAGGACTAGCACAGACCTACAATGAGCAGTTCTTC
abundance: few
v_gene: TRBV6-1
j_gene: TRBJ2-1
d_gene: TRBD2

CDR3aa: CASSVDSRSPLHF
CDR3nt: TGTGCCAGCAGCGTAGACTCCCGGTCACCCCTCCACTTT
abundance: few
v_gene: TRBV9
j_gene: TRBJ1-6
d_gene: .

CDR3aa: CASSEARNPSYEQFF
CDR3nt: TGTGCCAGCAGTGAAGCAAGGAACCCCTCCTATGAGCAGTTCTTC
abundance: many
v_gene: TRBV6-1
j_gene: TRBJ2-1
d_gene: .

CDR3aa: CSARGENTGELFF
CDR3nt: TGCAGTGCTAGAGGGGAGAACACCGGGGAGCTGTTTTTT
abundance: few
v_gene: TRBV20-1
j_gene: TRBJ2-2
d_gene: .

CDR3aa: CASGLAPGGDYFGVQYF
CDR3nt: TGTGCCAGCGGCTTAGCGCCGGGCGGGGACTACTTCGGGGTGCAGTACTTC
abundance: few
v_gene: TRBV7-2
j_gene: TRBJ2-7
d_gene: TRBD2

CDR3aa: CASSLGLSKTQYF
CDR3nt: TGTGCCAGCAGCTTAGGCCTGTCGAAGACCCAGTACTTC
abundance: few
v_gene: TRBV7-6
j_gene: TRBJ2-5
d_gene: .

CDR3aa: CASKWEAGAVFETQYF
CDR3nt: TGTGCCAGCAAATGGGAAGCGGGAGCCGTTTTTGAGACCCAGTACTTC
abundance: many
v_gene: TRBV12-3/TRBV12-4
j_gene: TRBJ2-5
d_gene: TRBD2

CDR3aa: CSARPSVSAPGEQYF
CDR3nt: TGCAGTGCTAGACCATCAGTAAGCGCCCCAGGGGAGCAGTACTTC
abundance: .
v_gene: TRBV20-1
j_gene: TRBJ2-7
d_gene: .

CDR3aa: CASSSHRGTGYTDTQYF
CDR3nt: TGTGCCAGCAGCTCACACCGCGGGACAGGTTACACAGATACGCAGTATTTT
abundance: few
v_gene: TRBV9
j_gene: TRBJ2-3
d_gene: TRBD1

CDR3aa: CASSLGQGVDTQYF
CDR3nt: TGTGCCAGCAGTTTAGGACAGGGAGTAGATACGCAGTATTTT
abundance: many
v_gene: TRBV12-3/TRBV12-4
j_gene: TRBJ2-3
d_gene: TRBD1

CDR3aa: CASNRGAGGRPTDTQYF
CDR3nt: TGTGCCAGCAACCGGGGGGCAGGTGGTCGCCCCACAGATACGCAGTATTTT
abundance: many
v_gene: TRBV28
j_gene: TRBJ2-3
d_gene: .

CDR3aa: CASSLGGQGSNEQFF
CDR3nt: TGTGCCAGCAGCTTGGGGGGACAGGGGTCCAATGAGCAGTTCTTC
abundance: many
v_gene: TRBV11-1
j_gene: TRBJ2-1
d_gene: TRBD1

CDR3aa: CAIRGTGKETQYF
CDR3nt: TGTGCCATACGCGGGACAGGGAAAGAGACCCAGTACTTC
abundance: many
v_gene: TRBV28
j_gene: TRBJ2-5
d_gene: TRBD1

CDR3aa: CSAKDFSSETQYF
CDR3nt: TGCAGTGCTAAAGATTTCAGTAGCGAGACCCAGTACTTC
abundance: .
v_gene: TRBV20-1
j_gene: TRBJ2-5
d_gene: .

CDR3aa: CASSATGEVGYTF
CDR3nt: TGCGCCAGCAGCGCGACAGGGGAGGTTGGCTACACCTTC
abundance: .
v_gene: TRBV5-1
j_gene: TRBJ1-2
d_gene: TRBD1

CDR3aa: CSAREPLGETQYF
CDR3nt: TGCAGTGCTAGAGAGCCCCTGGGAGAGACCCAGTACTTC
abundance: .
v_gene: TRBV20-1
j_gene: TRBJ2-5
d_gene: .

CDR3aa: CAFSGTGGYNEQFF
CDR3nt: TGTGCCTTCTCCGGGACAGGAGGATACAATGAGCAGTTCTTC
abundance: .
v_gene: TRBV30
j_gene: TRBJ2-1
d_gene: TRBD1

CDR3aa: CASSGGYSYEQYF
CDR3nt: TGTGCCAGTAGTGGGGGTTACTCCTACGAGCAGTACTTC
abundance: few
v_gene: TRBV19
j_gene: TRBJ2-7
d_gene: .

CDR3aa: CASSRGDRVNTEAFF
CDR3nt: TGTGCCAGCAGCCGAGGGGACAGGGTGAACACTGAAGCTTTCTTT
abundance: .
v_gene: TRBV5-4
j_gene: TRBJ1-1
d_gene: TRBD1

CDR3aa: CASSPPSENTEAFF
CDR3nt: TGTGCCAGCTCACCACCTTCGGAGAACACTGAAGCTTTCTTT
abundance: many
v_gene: TRBV18
j_gene: TRBJ1-1
d_gene: .

CDR3aa: CASSLSGGSTDTQYF
CDR3nt: TGTGCCAGCAGCTTATCCGGGGGAAGCACAGATACGCAGTATTTT
abundance: many
v_gene: TRBV7-3
j_gene: TRBJ2-3
d_gene: .